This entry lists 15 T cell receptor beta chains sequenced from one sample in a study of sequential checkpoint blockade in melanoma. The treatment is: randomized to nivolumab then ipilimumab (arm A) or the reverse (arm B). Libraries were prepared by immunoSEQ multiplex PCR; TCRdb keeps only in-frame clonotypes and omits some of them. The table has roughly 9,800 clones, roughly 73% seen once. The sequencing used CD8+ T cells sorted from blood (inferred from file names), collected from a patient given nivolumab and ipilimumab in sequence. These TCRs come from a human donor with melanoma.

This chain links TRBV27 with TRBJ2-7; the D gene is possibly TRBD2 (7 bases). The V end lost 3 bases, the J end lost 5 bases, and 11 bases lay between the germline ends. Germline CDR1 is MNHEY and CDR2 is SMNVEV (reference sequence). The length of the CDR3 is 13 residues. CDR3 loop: CASSFTGGHEQYF. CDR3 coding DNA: TGTGCCAGCAGTTTTACGGGGGGCCACGAGCAGTACTTC.

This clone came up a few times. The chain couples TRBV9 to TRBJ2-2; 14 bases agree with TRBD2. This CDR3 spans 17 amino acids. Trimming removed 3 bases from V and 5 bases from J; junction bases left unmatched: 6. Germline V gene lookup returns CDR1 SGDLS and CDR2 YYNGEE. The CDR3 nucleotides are TGTGCCAGCAGCGACCGACTAGCGGGAGGGAGGACCGGGGAGCTGTTTTTT. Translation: CASSDRLAGGRTGELFF.

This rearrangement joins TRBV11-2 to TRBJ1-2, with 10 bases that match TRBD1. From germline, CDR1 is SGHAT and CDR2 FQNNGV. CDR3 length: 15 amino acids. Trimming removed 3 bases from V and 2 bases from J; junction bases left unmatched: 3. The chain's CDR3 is CASSLTGGANYGYTF. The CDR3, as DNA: TGTGCCAGCAGCTTGACAGGGGGCGCAAACTATGGCTACACCTTC. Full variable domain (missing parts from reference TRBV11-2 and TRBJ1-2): EAGVAQSPRYKIIEKRQSVAFWCNPISGHATLYWYQQILGQGPKLLIQFQNNGVVDDSQLPKDRFSAERLKGVDSTLKIQPAKLEDSAVYLCASSLTGGANYGYTFGSGTRLTVV.

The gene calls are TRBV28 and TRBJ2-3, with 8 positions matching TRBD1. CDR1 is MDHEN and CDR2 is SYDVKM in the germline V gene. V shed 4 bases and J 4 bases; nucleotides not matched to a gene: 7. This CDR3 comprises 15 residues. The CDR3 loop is CASSSGQGTPDTQYF. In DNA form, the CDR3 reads TGTGCCAGCAGTTCAGGACAGGGAACACCAGATACGCAGTATTTT. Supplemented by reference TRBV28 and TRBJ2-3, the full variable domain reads DVKVTQSSRYLVKRTGEKVFLECVQDMDHENMFWYRQDPGLGLRLIYFSYDVKMKEKGDIPEGYSVSREKKERFSLILESASTNQTSMYLCASSSGQGTPDTQYFGPGTRLTVL.

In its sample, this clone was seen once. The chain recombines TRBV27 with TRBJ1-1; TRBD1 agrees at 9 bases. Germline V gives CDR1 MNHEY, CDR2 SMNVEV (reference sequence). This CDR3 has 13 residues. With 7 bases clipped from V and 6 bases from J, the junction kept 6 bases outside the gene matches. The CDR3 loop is CASTNDRGAEAFF. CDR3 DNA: TGTGCCAGCACTAATGACAGGGGGGCTGAAGCTTTCTTT.

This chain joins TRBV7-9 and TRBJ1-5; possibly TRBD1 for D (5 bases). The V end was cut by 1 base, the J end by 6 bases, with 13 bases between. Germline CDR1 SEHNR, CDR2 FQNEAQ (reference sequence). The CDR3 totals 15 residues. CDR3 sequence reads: CASSLGFGRGQPQHF. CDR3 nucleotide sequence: TGTGCCAGCAGCTTAGGATTCGGGAGGGGTCAGCCCCAGCATTTT.

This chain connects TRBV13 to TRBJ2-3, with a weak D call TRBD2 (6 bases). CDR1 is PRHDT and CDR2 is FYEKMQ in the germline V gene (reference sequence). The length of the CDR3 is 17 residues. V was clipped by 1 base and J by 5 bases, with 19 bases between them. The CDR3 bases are TGTGCCAGCAGCTTAGACACGGACTGGGGGGAAGGAGATACGCAGTATTTT. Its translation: CASSLDTDWGEGDTQYF.

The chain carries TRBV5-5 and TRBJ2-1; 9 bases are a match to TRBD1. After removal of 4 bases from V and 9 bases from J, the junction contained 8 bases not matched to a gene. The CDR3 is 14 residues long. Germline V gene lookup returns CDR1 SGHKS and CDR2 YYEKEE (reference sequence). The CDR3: CASSPGQGFVEQFF. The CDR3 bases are TGTGCCAGCAGCCCGGGACAGGGCTTTGTTGAGCAGTTCTTC.

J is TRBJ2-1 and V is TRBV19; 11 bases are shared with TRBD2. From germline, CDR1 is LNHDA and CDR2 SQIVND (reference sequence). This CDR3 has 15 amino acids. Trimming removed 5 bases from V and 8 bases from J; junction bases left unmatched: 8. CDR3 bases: TGTGCCAGTAGTCTACCGACTAGCGGGATAGATGAGCAGTTCTTC. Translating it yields CASSLPTSGIDEQFF.

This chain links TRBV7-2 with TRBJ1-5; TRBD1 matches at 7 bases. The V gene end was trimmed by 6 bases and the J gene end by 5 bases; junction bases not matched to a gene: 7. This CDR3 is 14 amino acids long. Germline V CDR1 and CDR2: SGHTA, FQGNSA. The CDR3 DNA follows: TGTGCCAGCAGGGACGACAGGGCTCATCAGCCCCAGCATTTT. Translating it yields CASRDDRAHQPQHF.

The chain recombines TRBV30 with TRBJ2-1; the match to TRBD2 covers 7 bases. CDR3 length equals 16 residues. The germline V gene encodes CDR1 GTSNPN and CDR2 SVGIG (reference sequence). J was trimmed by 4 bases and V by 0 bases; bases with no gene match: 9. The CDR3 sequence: CAWSVRGGRMYNEQFF. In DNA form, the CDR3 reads TGTGCCTGGAGTGTAAGGGGCGGGAGAATGTACAATGAGCAGTTCTTC.

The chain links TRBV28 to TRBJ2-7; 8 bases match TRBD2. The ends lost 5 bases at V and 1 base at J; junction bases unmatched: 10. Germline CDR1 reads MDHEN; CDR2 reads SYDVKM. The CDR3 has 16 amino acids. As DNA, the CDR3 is TGTGCCAGCAGTCTCCCGGGGGGGGTTCCTTCCTACGAGCAGTACTTC. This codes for CASSLPGGVPSYEQYF.

The CDR3 region has the DNA TGTGCCAGTAGTATAGACTTTCAGGGGTTGGGACCCTACGAGCAGTACTTC. It yields the protein CASSIDFQGLGPYEQYF. The rearrangement links TRBV19 to TRBJ2-7; perhaps TRBD1 as D (6 bases). V was shortened by 0 bases and J by 2 bases, with 17 bases between the two germline ends. The CDR3 has 17 residues. CDR1 and CDR2 from the germline V gene are LNHDA and SQIVND (reference sequence).

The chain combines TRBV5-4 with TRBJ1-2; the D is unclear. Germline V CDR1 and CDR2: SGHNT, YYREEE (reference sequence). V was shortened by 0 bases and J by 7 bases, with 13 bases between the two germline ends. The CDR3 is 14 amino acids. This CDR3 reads CASSLDRMEFGYTF. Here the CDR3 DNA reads TGTGCCAGCAGCTTGGATCGAATGGAGTTTGGCTACACCTTC. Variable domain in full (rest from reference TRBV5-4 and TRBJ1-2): ETGVTQSPTHLIKTRGQQVTLRCSSQSGHNTVSWYQQALGQGPQFIFQYYREEENGRGNFPPRFSGLQFPNYSSELNVNALELDDSALYLCASSLDRMEFGYTFGSGTRLTVV.

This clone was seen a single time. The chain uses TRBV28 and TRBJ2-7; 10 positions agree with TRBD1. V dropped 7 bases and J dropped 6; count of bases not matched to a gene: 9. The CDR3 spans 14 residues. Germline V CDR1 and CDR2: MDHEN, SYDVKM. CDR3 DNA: TGTGCCAGCAACCCGGACAGGGGGACGGGCGAGCAGTACTTC. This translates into CASNPDRGTGEQYF.